This T cell receptor beta chain was captured by sequencing in a study of blood T cell repertoires in COVID-19. The wider study: The origin of the acute and convalescent COVID-19 samples was the United States, Italy and Spain. The cDNA or gDNA used as material had been derived from T cells, B-cell-depleted T cells, or PBMCs.

There are 12 residues in the CDR3. The V end was cut by 6 bases, the J end by 5 bases, with 11 bases between. Germline CDR1 is KGHSH and CDR2 is LQKENI. Original methodology: Reference gene primer amplification gave estimated nucleated cell counts. The data were produced by immunoSEQ multiplex PCR, yet TCRdb's version contains in-frame clones alone and is incomplete. V and J calls and clone size are those listed in that table; D and trimming were worked out from the DNA. The sample contains about 35,000 clones, about 85% of which appear only once. This clone has only a few counts. Sequencing was carried out using peripheral blood. The chain employs TRBV18 and TRBJ2-7; D gene uncertain. This clonotype originated in a man in his 60s with active or convalescent COVID-19. CDR3 DNA sequence: TGTGCCAGCTCCCAGAACTACCACGAGCAGTACGTC. Its translation: CASSQNYHEQYV.